This T cell receptor beta chain was sequenced for a study of identical twins. One entry per CDR3 protein, called by TCRdb with MiXCR from the 5' RACE reads. This sample yields 1.5 million to 2 million distinct CDR3 sequences, of which 25% to 35% are seen a single time; roughly 0.3% belongs to the top ten. From germline, CDR1 is DFQATT and CDR2 SNEGSKA (reference sequence). The V end lost 3 bases, the J end lost 2 bases, and 14 bases lay between the germline ends. The CDR3 totals 14 residues. This chain uses TRBV20-1 with TRBJ2-7; D ambiguous. The sequence was obtained from a newborn girl in good health. Sequencing used cord blood. The CDR3 coding sequence is TGCAGTGCTAGTGGGCTCAATGGGCCCTACGAGCAGTACTTC. Its translation: CSASGLNGPYEQYF.